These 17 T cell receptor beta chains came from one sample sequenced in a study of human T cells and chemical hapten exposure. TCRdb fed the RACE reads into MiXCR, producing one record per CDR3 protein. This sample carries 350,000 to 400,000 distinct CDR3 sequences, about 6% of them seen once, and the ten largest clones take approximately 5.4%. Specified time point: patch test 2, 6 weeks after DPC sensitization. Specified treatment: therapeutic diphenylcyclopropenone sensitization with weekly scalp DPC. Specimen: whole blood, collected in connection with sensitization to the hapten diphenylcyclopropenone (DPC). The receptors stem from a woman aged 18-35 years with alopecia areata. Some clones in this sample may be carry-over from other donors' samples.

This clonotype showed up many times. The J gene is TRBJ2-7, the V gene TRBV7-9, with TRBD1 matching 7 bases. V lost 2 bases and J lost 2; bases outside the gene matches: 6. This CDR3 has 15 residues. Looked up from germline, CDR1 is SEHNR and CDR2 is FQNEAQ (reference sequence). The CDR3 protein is CASSLWDSPTYEQYF. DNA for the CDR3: TGTGCCAGCAGCTTATGGGACAGCCCTACCTACGAGCAGTACTTC.

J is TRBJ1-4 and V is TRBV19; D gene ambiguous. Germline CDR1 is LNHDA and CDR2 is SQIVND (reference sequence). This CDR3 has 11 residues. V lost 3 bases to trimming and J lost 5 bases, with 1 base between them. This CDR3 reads CASSMNEKLFF. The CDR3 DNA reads TGTGCCAGTAGTATGAATGAAAAACTGTTTTTT.

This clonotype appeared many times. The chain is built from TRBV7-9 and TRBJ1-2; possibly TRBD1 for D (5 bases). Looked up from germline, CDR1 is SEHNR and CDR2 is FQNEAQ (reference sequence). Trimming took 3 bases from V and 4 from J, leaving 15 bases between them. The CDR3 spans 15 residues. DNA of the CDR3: TGTGCCAGCAGCTTGGATGAAGGGGTGACCTATGGCTACACCTTC. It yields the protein CASSLDEGVTYGYTF. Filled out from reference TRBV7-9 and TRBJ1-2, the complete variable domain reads DTGVSQNPRHKITKRGQNVTFRCDPISEHNRLYWYRQTLGQGPEFLTYFQNEAQLEKSRLLSDRFSAERPKGSFSTLEIQRTEQGDSAMYLCASSLDEGVTYGYTFGSGTRLTVV.

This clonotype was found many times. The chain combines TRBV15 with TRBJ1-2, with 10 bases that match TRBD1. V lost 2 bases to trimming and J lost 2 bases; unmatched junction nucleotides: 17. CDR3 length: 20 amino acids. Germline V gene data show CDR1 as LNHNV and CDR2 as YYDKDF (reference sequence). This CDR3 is CATSRPDGASRGQGNYGYTF. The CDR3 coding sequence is TGTGCCACCAGCAGACCCGACGGAGCCTCAAGGGGACAGGGGAACTATGGCTACACCTTC.

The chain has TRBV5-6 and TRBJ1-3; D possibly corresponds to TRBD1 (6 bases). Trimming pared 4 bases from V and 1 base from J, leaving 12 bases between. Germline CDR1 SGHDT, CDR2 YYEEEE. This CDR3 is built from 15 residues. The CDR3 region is CASSVGGRSGNTIYF. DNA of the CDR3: TGTGCCAGCAGCGTAGGGGGAAGGTCTGGAAACACCATATATTTT.

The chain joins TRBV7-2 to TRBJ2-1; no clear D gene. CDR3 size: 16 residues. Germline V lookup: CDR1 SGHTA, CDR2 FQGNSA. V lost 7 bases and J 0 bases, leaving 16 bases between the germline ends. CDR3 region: CASINPPDSSYNEQFF. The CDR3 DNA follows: TGTGCCAGCATCAATCCCCCGGATAGCTCCTACAATGAGCAGTTCTTC.

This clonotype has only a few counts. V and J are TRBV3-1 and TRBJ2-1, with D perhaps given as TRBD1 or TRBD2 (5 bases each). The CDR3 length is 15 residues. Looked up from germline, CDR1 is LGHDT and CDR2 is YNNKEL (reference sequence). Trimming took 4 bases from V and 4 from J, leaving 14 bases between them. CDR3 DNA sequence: TGTGCCAGCAGCCGCAGGGAGAATCGGTACAATGAGCAGTTCTTC. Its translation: CASSRRENRYNEQFF.

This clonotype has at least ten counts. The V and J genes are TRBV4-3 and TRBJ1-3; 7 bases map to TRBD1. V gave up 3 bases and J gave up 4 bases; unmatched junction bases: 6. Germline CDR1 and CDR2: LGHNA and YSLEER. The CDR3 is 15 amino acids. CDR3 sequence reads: CASSQSEGAGNTIYF. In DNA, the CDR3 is TGCGCCAGCAGCCAGTCCGAGGGGGCGGGAAACACCATATATTTT.

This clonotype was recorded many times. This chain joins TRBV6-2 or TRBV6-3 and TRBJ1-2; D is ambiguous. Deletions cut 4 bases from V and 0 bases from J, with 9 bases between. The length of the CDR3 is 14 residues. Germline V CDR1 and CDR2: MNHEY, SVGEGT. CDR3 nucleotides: TGTGCCAGCAGTTCATTGGAAACTAACTATGGCTACACCTTC. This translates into CASSSLETNYGYTF.

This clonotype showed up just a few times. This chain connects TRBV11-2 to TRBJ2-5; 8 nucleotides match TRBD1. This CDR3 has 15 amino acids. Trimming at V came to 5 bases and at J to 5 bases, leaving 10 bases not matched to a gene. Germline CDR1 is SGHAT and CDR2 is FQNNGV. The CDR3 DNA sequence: TGTGCCAGCAGCATAAGACAGGGGTCCCGGGAGACCCAGTACTTC. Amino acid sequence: CASSIRQGSRETQYF.

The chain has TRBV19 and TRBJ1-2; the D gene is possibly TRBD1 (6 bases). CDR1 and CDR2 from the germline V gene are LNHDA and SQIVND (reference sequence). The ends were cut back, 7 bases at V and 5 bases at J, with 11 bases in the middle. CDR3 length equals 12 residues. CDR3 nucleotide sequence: TGTGCCAGTACCCGGGGGGCATATGGCTACACCTTC. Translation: CASTRGAYGYTF.

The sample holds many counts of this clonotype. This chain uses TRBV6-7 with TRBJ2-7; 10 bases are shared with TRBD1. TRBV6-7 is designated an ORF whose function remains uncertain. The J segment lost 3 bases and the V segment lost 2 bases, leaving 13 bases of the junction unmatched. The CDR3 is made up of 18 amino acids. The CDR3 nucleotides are TGTGCCAGCAGTTACGACAGGGGGCTGAGGGGTCCCCTCTACGAGCAGTACTTC. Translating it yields CASSYDRGLRGPLYEQYF.

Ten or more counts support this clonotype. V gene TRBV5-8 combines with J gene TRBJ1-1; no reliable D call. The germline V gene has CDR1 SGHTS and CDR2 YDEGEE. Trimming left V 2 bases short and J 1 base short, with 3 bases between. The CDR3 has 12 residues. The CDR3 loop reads CASSLRNTEAFF. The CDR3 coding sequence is TGTGCCAGCAGCTTAAGGAACACTGAAGCTTTCTTT. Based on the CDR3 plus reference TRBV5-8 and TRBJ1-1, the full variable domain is EAGVTQSPTHLIKTRGQQATLRCSPISGHTSVYWYQQALGLGLQFLLWYDEGEERNRGNFPPRFSGRQFPNYSSELNVNALELEDSALYLCASSLRNTEAFFGQGTRLTVV.

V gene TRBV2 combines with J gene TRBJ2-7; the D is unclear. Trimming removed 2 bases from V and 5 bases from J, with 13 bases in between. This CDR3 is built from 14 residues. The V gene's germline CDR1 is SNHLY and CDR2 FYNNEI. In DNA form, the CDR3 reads TGTGCCAGCAGTGAAAACCGGCCAGGCCACGAGCAGTACTTC. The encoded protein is CASSENRPGHEQYF.

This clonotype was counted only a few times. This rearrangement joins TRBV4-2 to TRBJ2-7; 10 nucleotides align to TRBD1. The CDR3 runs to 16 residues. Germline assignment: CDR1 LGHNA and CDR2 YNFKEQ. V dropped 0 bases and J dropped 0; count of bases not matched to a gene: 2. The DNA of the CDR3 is TGTGCCAGCAGCCAAGAGAGGACAGGGGGCTCCTACGAGCAGTACTTC. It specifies CASSQERTGGSYEQYF.

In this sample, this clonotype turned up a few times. As DNA, the CDR3 is TGTGCCAGCAGCTCCCGGGGGCAAGCCCTCAATGAGCAGTTCTTC. Translating it yields CASSSRGQALNEQFF. The chain recombines TRBV4-2 with TRBJ2-1, with D perhaps being TRBD1 or TRBD2 (6 bases each). V lost 5 bases and J 6 bases, leaving 17 bases between the germline ends. Per germline, CDR1 LGHNA and CDR2 YNFKEQ. This CDR3 comprises 15 residues.

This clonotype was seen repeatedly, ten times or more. The CDR3 loop reads CASSLGRLAGANEQFF. DNA of the CDR3: TGTGCCAGCAGCTTGGGGCGGCTAGCGGGGGCCAATGAGCAGTTCTTC. This sequence joins TRBV7-2 and TRBJ2-1; 10 bases match TRBD2. Germline V gives CDR1 SGHTA, CDR2 FQGNSA. The V gene end was trimmed by 3 bases and the J gene end by 6 bases; junction bases not matched to a gene: 8. The CDR3 is 16 amino acids.